This TCR beta chain was sequenced in a study of CD8 T cells in ankylosing spondylitis. Concerning this clonotype itself: Its antigen is undetermined.

TCRdb re-called the 5' RACE reads with MiXCR, one entry per CDR3 protein. The sample yields more than 600,000 distinct CDR3 sequences, 15% to 20% seen once. The CDR3 covers 14 residues. J lost 6 bases, V lost 3 bases, and 5 bases had no gene match. Germline V gene sequence: CDR1 DFQATT, CDR2 SNEGSKA (reference sequence). Overall study findings and caveats: In synovial fluid and blood from reactive arthritis, some motif variants were previously reported. It appeared that ankylosing spondylitis blood was characterized by a TCR beta motif of 8 or 9 highly homologous variants. Reported data indicate significant enrichment of disease-linked clones within matched ankylosing spondylitis synovial fluid.

The origin of this receptor is a male donor with ankylosing spondylitis. Sequenced input: blood, either unsorted or a sorted T cell fraction (not recorded which). The chain has TRBV20-1 and TRBJ1-4; TRBD1 matches at 9 bases. The chain's CDR3 is CSASEDRGDEKLFF. The CDR3, as DNA: TGCAGTGCTAGTGAGGACAGGGGAGATGAAAAACTGTTTTTT.